Below, 28 T cell receptor beta chains from the same sample are listed, as sequenced in a study of identifying expanded T cells in peripheral blood. Clones were sequenced by immunoSEQ multiplex PCR, and TCRdb holds only the in-frame ones, with some missing. The data contain about 78,000 clones, approximately 85% of them singletons. Sequencing used blood. Receptors originate from a person aged 18 to 70 in good health.

The V gene is TRBV10-3, the J gene TRBJ1-4, with 9 bases aligning to TRBD1. With 3 bases clipped from V and 7 bases from J, the junction kept 6 bases outside the gene matches. The length of the CDR3 is 15 residues. Looked up from germline, CDR1 is ENHRY and CDR2 is SYGVKD. CDR3 in amino acids: CAISDGQGRGEKLFF. CDR3 coding DNA: TGTGCCATCAGTGACGGACAGGGGAGAGGTGAAAAACTGTTTTTT.

V gene TRBV6-6 combines with J gene TRBJ1-5; D might be TRBD1 (5 bases). V was trimmed by 7 bases and J by 7 bases, leaving 20 bases between them. The CDR3 is made up of 15 amino acids. The germline gives CDR1 MNHNY, CDR2 SVGAGI (reference sequence). CDR3 amino acids: CASISAGREGQPQHF. The DNA of the CDR3 is TGTGCCAGCATTAGCGCGGGACGCGAAGGCCAGCCCCAGCATTTT.

V gene TRBV5-3 combines with J gene TRBJ2-7, with 11 bases aligning to TRBD2. TRBV5-3 qualifies as an ORF whose function is uncertain. The CDR3 contains 17 residues. V gave up 4 bases and J gave up 3 bases; unmatched junction bases: 12. CDR3 nucleotides: TGTGCCAGAAGCGAAATACGACTAGCGGGAACTTTCTACGAGCAGTACTTC. Protein product: CARSEIRLAGTFYEQYF.

This chain links TRBV28 with TRBJ2-5; D gene unclear. V lost 6 bases and J 1 base, leaving 15 bases between the germline ends. The CDR3 loop spans 15 amino acids. Looked up from germline, CDR1 is MDHEN and CDR2 is SYDVKM. The DNA of the CDR3 is TGTGCCAGCAGCAAGGACGGCTCGGCCCAAGAGACCCAGTACTTC. Translation gives CASSKDGSAQETQYF.

The chain couples TRBV6-6 to TRBJ2-7; 8 bases are shared with TRBD1. This CDR3 is built from 13 residues. The germline gives CDR1 MNHNY, CDR2 SVGAGI (reference sequence). V lost 7 bases and J lost 1; bases outside the gene matches: 3. The CDR3 loop is CASNQGASYEQYF. The DNA for the CDR3 is TGTGCCAGCAACCAGGGGGCATCCTACGAGCAGTACTTC.

V usage is TRBV27 and J usage is TRBJ2-1; D is perhaps TRBD2 (6 bases). Trimming removed 2 bases from V and 2 bases from J, with 13 bases in between. Germline V lookup: CDR1 MNHEY, CDR2 SMNVEV (reference sequence). The CDR3 has 16 residues. This CDR3 reads CASSLREPWAYNEQFF. The CDR3 DNA reads as TGTGCCAGCAGTTTACGGGAGCCTTGGGCCTACAATGAGCAGTTCTTC.

The rearrangement links TRBV7-2 to TRBJ2-5; D is perhaps TRBD1 or TRBD2 (5 bases each). V was pared by 9 bases and J by 1 base, with 12 bases between. The CDR3 is 13 amino acids. Germline CDR1 is SGHTA and CDR2 is FQGNSA. The CDR3 bases are TGTGCCAGTGCCGGGGCGGTCCAAGAGACCCAGTACTTC. Residues: CASAGAVQETQYF.

The chain links TRBV7-9 to TRBJ1-1; TRBD1 might be the D (5 bases). The CDR3 is made up of 13 amino acids. Trimming pared 6 bases from V and 2 bases from J, leaving 10 bases between. Germline V gene data show CDR1 as SEHNR and CDR2 as FQNEAQ (reference sequence). CDR3 sequence: CASSSQANTEAFF. The DNA for the CDR3 is TGTGCCAGCAGTTCACAGGCTAACACTGAAGCTTTCTTT.

This chain joins TRBV9 and TRBJ2-7; D is tentatively TRBD1 or TRBD2 (7 bases each). Trimming stripped 4 bases from V and 9 bases from J, with 23 bases between. Germline CDR1 and CDR2: SGDLS and YYNGEE. The CDR3 is 15 amino acids. CDR3 protein: CASSSGGTALQMQYF. The CDR3 nucleotides are TGTGCCAGCAGCTCCGGGGGGACAGCTCTTCAGATGCAGTACTTC.

The rearrangement links TRBV4-3 to TRBJ2-7, with 7 bases lining up with TRBD1. J lost 0 bases, V lost 5 bases, and 4 bases had no gene match. The CDR3 runs to 14 residues. Germline CDR1 is LGHNA and CDR2 is YSLEER. CDR3 region: CASSIRTGSYEQYF. The CDR3 DNA reads TGCGCCAGCAGCATCCGGACAGGCTCCTACGAGCAGTACTTC.

The rearrangement links TRBV7-9 to TRBJ2-7; 13 positions match TRBD2. The CDR3 is made up of 15 amino acids. Germline V gene lookup returns CDR1 SEHNR and CDR2 FQNEAQ (reference sequence). Germline trimming cut 5 bases from V and 3 bases from J; bases unmatched to any gene: 4. CDR3 amino acids: CASSPRTSGSYEQYF. CDR3 nucleotides: TGTGCCAGCAGCCCTCGGACTAGCGGGAGCTACGAGCAGTACTTC.

The chain carries TRBV29-1 and TRBJ2-1; D unclear. V was shortened by 5 bases and J by 8 bases, with 10 bases between the two germline ends. The CDR3 extends over 11 amino acids. Per the germline V gene, CDR1 is SQVTM and CDR2 is ANQGSEA. CDR3: CSVPLWYEQFF. The CDR3 DNA reads TGCAGCGTTCCCCTCTGGTATGAGCAGTTCTTC.

The chain combines TRBV9 with TRBJ2-5, with TRBD1 identical over 8 bases. This CDR3 spans 12 amino acids. The germline CDR1 and CDR2 sequences are SGDLS and YYNGEE. This chain's CDR3 is CAGQGLRETQYF. For the CDR3, the DNA is TGTGCAGGACAGGGTTTGAGAGAGACCCAGTACTTC.

V gene TRBV7-8 combines with J gene TRBJ1-5; the D gene is possibly TRBD1 (6 bases). The V gene's germline CDR1 is SGHVS and CDR2 FQNEAQ. CDR3 size: 14 residues. The ends were cut back, 5 bases at V and 4 bases at J, with 12 bases in the middle. The CDR3 DNA reads as TGTGCCAGCAGCGCAGCACAGGGAAATCAGCCCCAGCATTTT. It is translated as CASSAAQGNQPQHF.

The genes are TRBV2 and TRBJ2-7, with D hard to call. CDR3 size: 12 residues. Trimming pared 7 bases from V and 0 bases from J, leaving 7 bases between. Germline CDR1 is SNHLY and CDR2 is FYNNEI. Here the CDR3 reads CASNKDSYEQYF. The CDR3 DNA follows: TGTGCCAGCAATAAGGACTCCTACGAGCAGTACTTC.

V usage is TRBV7-3 and J usage is TRBJ2-1; D assignment may be TRBD1 or TRBD2 (5 bases each). V lost 0 bases, J lost 10 bases, and 10 bases lay in between. The CDR3 is made up of 13 amino acids. CDR1 and CDR2 from the germline V gene are SGHTA and FQGTGA. CDR3 DNA: TGTGCCAGCAGCTTAACGAGGGGTAGCGAGCAGTTCTTC. It translates to CASSLTRGSEQFF.

This rearrangement joins TRBV28 to TRBJ2-1; the D gene is possibly TRBD1 (6 bases). The V end was cut by 1 base, the J end by 10 bases, with 11 bases between. There are 13 residues in the CDR3. The V gene's germline CDR1 is MDHEN and CDR2 SYDVKM. Here the CDR3 reads CASSLLGQREQFF. The CDR3 DNA sequence: TGTGCCAGCAGTTTATTGGGACAACGCGAGCAGTTCTTC.

This chain links TRBV27 with TRBJ2-7; possible D gene TRBD1, 6 bases. The CDR3 totals 14 residues. Per germline, CDR1 MNHEY and CDR2 SMNVEV (reference sequence). V shed 8 bases and J shed 5 bases, with 19 bases lying between them. CDR3 in amino acids: CASSTLQGFNEQYF. In nucleotides, the CDR3 is TGTGCCAGCTCGACCCTACAGGGCTTCAACGAGCAGTACTTC.

The CDR3 spells CASSLVRPEAFF. CDR3 sequence (DNA): TGTGCCAGCAGCTTGGTAAGACCTGAAGCTTTCTTT. The gene calls are TRBV5-8 and TRBJ1-1; no clear D. This CDR3 is built from 12 residues. V shed 0 bases and J shed 6 bases, with 6 bases lying between them. The V gene's germline CDR1 is SGHTS and CDR2 YDEGEE.

This clone was found a few times. The chain carries TRBV27 and TRBJ2-7; D might be TRBD2 (6 bases). The CDR3 loop spans 14 amino acids. The V gene lost 3 bases and the J gene lost 0 bases, with 9 bases spanning the gap. Germline V gene lookup returns CDR1 MNHEY and CDR2 SMNVEV (reference sequence). The CDR3 DNA sequence: TGTGCCAGCAGTTTTGGGGGGAGCTCCTACGAGCAGTACTTC. It specifies CASSFGGSSYEQYF.

The chain recombines TRBV28 with TRBJ2-1, with a possible D match to TRBD2 (6 bases). Germline assignment: CDR1 MDHEN and CDR2 SYDVKM. V lost 4 bases, J lost 0 bases, and 10 bases lay in between. The CDR3 covers 15 residues. The CDR3 here is CASSSGTLSYNEQFF. In DNA, the CDR3 is TGTGCCAGCAGTTCTGGGACTCTCTCCTACAATGAGCAGTTCTTC. The full variable domain, completed using reference TRBV28 and TRBJ2-1, is DVKVTQSSRYLVKRTGEKVFLECVQDMDHENMFWYRQDPGLGLRLIYFSYDVKMKEKGDIPEGYSVSREKKERFSLILESASTNQTSMYLCASSSGTLSYNEQFFGPGTRLTVL.

This clone was recorded once. This chain connects TRBV18 to TRBJ2-3; D is unclear. Per the germline V gene, CDR1 is KGHSH and CDR2 is LQKENI. The germline V and J ends were trimmed by 5 bases and 0 bases, with 6 bases remaining between them. This CDR3 has 13 residues. DNA for the CDR3: TGTGCCAGCTCAACTTCTAGCACAGATACGCAGTATTTT. Encoded protein: CASSTSSTDTQYF.

The chain joins TRBV4-3 to TRBJ2-1; 7 nucleotides agree with TRBD2. Germline loops: CDR1 LGHNA, CDR2 YSLEER. The junction had 8 bases not matched to a gene; V was cut back by 0 bases and J by 3 bases. The CDR3 length is 17 residues. CDR3 in amino acids: CASSQDDGSGIYNEQFF. The CDR3 nucleotides are TGCGCCAGCAGCCAAGATGATGGAAGCGGGATCTACAATGAGCAGTTCTTC.

The chain couples TRBV5-4 to TRBJ1-1; the D is unclear. The CDR3 has 15 residues. CDR1 and CDR2 (germline): SGHNT, YYREEE (reference sequence). V was trimmed by 0 bases and J by 1 base, leaving 10 bases between them. The CDR3 DNA reads as TGTGCCAGCAGCTTGGACGCCGACGCGAACACTGAAGCTTTCTTT. Encoded protein: CASSLDADANTEAFF.

The chain couples TRBV13 to TRBJ1-1, with a possible D match to TRBD1 (5 bases). Germline CDR1 PRHDT, CDR2 FYEKMQ (reference sequence). The CDR3 runs to 16 residues. V gave up 6 bases and J gave up 0 bases, with 17 bases separating them. The CDR3 bases are TGTGCCAGCAGAACCCGGGACGGACACATGAACACTGAAGCTTTCTTT. The encoded protein is CASRTRDGHMNTEAFF.

The V gene is TRBV28, the J gene TRBJ1-1; D is ambiguous. The V gene lost 2 bases and the J gene lost 6 bases, with 7 bases spanning the gap. The CDR3 extends over 12 amino acids. Germline assignment: CDR1 MDHEN and CDR2 SYDVKM. CDR3 in amino acids: CASSLSRPEAFF. The CDR3 bases are TGTGCCAGCAGTTTAAGTCGTCCTGAAGCTTTCTTT.

This clone was counted ten times or more. The chain recombines TRBV6-4 with TRBJ2-1; TRBD2 might be the D (5 bases). Germline V gene data show CDR1 as MRHNA and CDR2 as SNTAGT. Trimming removed 3 bases at V and 6 bases at J, with 9 bases between. CDR3 size: 13 residues. This CDR3 reads CASSESEANEQFF. CDR3 bases: TGTGCCAGCAGTGAATCGGAGGCCAATGAGCAGTTCTTC.

This chain connects TRBV2 to TRBJ1-5; TRBD1 is a possible D gene (5 bases). Germline CDR1 SNHLY, CDR2 FYNNEI. Trimming pared 2 bases from V and 0 bases from J, leaving 11 bases between. This CDR3 is built from 16 residues. The CDR3 is CASSEWGPNSNQPQHF. Written as DNA, the CDR3 is TGTGCCAGCAGTGAATGGGGACCCAATAGCAATCAGCCCCAGCATTTT.